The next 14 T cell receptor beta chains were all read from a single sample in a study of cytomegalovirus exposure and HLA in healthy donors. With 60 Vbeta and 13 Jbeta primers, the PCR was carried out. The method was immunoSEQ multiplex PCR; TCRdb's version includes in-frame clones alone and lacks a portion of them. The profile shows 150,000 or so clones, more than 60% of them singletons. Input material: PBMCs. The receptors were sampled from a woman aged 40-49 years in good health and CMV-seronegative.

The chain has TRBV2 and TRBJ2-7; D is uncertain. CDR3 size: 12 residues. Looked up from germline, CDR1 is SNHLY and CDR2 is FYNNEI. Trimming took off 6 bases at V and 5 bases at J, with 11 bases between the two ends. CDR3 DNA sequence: TGTGCCAGCAGCCAGATTTACGACGAGCAGTACTTC. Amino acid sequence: CASSQIYDEQYF. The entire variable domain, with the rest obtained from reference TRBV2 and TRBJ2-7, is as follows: EPEVTQTPSHQVTQMGQEVILRCVPISNHLYFYWYRQILGQKVEFLVSFYNNEISEKSEIFDDQFSVERPDGSNFTLKIRSTKLEDSAMYFCASSQIYDEQYFGPGTRLTVT.

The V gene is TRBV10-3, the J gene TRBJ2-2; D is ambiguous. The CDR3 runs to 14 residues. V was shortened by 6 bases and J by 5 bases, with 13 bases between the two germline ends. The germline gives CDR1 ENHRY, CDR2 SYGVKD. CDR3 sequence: CAISLLRGTGELFF. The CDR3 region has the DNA TGTGCCATCAGCTTGCTTCGCGGTACCGGGGAGCTGTTTTTT.

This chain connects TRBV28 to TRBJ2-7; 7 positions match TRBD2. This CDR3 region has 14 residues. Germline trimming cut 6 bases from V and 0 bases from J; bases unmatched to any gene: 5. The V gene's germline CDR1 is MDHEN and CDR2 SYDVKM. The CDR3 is CASRPAGTSYEQYF. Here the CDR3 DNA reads TGTGCCAGCAGGCCAGCGGGAACCTCCTACGAGCAGTACTTC.

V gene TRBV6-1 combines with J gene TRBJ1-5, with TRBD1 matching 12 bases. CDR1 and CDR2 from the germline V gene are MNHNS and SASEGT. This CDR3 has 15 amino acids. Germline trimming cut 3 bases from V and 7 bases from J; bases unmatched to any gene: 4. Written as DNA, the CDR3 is TGTGCCAGCAGTGAGGGACAGGGGGCGCGGCAGCCCCAGCATTTT. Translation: CASSEGQGARQPQHF.

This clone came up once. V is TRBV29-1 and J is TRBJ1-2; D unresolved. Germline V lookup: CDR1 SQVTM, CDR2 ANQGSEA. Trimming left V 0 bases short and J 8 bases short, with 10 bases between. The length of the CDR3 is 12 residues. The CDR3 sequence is CSVEDQWRGYTF. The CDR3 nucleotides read TGCAGCGTTGAAGATCAGTGGAGAGGCTACACCTTC. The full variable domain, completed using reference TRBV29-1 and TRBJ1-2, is SAVISQKPSRDICQRGTSLTIQCQVDSQVTMMFWYRQQPGQSLTLIATANQGSEATYESGFVIDKFPISRPNLTFSTLTVSNMSPEDSSIYLCSVEDQWRGYTFGSGTRLTVV.

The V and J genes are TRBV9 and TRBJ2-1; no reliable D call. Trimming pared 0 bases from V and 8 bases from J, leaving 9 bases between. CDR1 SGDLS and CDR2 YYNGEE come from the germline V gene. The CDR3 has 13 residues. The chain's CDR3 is CASSVATRDEQFF. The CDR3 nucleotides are TGTGCCAGCAGCGTAGCTACGCGAGATGAGCAGTTCTTC.

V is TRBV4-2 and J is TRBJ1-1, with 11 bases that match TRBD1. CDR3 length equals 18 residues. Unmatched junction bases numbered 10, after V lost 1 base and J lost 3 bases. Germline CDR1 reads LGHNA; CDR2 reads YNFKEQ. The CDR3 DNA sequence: TGTGCCAGCAGCCAAGCCCTGGGACAGGGGGTATTGGACACTGAAGCTTTCTTT. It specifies CASSQALGQGVLDTEAFF.

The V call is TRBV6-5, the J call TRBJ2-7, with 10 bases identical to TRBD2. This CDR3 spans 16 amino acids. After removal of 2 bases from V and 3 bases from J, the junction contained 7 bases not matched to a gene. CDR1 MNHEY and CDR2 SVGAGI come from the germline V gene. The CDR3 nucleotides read TGTGCCAGCAGTTACGTCAGCGGGAGGGACAACTACGAGCAGTACTTC. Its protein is CASSYVSGRDNYEQYF.

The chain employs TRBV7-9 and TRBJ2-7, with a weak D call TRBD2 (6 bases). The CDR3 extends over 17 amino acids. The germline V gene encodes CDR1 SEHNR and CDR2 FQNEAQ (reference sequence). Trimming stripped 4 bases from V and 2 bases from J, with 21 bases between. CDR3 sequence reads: CASSSVPIATGAYEQYF. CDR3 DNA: TGTGCCAGCAGCTCCGTTCCCATCGCCACGGGAGCCTACGAGCAGTACTTC.

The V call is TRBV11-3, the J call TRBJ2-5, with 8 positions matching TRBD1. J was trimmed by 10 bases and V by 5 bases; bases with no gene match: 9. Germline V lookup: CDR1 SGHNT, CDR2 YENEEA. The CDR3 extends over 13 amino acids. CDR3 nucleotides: TGTGCCAGCAGCGCCAACGGACAGGGCAGCCAGTACTTC. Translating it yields CASSANGQGSQYF.

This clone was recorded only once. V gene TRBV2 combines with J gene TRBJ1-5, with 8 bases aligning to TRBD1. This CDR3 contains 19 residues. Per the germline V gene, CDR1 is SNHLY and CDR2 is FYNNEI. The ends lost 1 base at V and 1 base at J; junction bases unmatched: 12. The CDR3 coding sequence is TGTGCCAGCAGTGAAGAAGGAGCAGGGGGCCTTTACAGCAATCAGCCCCAGCATTTT. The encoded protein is CASSEEGAGGLYSNQPQHF.

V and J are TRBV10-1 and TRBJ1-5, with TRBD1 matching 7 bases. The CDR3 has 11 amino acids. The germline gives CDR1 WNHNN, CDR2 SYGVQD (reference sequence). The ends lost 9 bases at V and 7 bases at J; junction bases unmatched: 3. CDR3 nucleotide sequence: TGCGCCAGACAGGGGAACCAGCCCCAGCATTTT. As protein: CARQGNQPQHF.

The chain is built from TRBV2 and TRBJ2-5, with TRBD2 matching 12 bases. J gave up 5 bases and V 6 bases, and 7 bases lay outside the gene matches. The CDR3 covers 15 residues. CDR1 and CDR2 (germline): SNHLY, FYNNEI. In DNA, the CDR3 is TGTGCCAGCAGGGGCCTTCTAGCGGGAGGGGAGACCCAGTACTTC. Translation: CASRGLLAGGETQYF.

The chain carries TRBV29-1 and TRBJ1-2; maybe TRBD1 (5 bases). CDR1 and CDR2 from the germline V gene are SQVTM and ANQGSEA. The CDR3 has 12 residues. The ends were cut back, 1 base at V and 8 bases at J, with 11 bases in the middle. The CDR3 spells CSVEAGWGGYTF. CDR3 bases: TGCAGCGTTGAAGCAGGGTGGGGCGGCTACACCTTC.